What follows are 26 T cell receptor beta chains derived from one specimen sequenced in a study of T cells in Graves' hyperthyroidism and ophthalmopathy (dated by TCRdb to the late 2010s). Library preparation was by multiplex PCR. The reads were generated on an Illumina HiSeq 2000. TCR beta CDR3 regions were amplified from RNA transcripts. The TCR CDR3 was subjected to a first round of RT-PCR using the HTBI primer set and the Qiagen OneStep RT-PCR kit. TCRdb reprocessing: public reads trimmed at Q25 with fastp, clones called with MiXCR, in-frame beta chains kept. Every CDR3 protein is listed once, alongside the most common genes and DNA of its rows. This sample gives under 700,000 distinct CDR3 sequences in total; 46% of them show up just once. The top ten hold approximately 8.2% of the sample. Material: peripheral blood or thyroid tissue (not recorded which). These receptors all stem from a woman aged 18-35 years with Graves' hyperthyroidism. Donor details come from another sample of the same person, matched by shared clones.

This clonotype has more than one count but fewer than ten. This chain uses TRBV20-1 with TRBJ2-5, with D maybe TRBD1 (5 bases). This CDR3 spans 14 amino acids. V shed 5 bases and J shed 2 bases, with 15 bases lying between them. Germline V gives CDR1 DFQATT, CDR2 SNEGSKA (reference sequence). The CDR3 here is CSAFHQGYQETQYF. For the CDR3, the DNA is TGCAGTGCTTTCCACCAGGGTTATCAAGAGACCCAGTACTTC.

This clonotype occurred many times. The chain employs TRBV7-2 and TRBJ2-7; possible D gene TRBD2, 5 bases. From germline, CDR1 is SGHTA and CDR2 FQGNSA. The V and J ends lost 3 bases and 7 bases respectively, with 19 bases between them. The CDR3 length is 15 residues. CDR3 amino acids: CASSFLRLAFEEQYF. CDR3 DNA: TGTGCCAGCAGCTTCTTGCGGCTAGCCTTCGAAGAGCAGTACTTC.

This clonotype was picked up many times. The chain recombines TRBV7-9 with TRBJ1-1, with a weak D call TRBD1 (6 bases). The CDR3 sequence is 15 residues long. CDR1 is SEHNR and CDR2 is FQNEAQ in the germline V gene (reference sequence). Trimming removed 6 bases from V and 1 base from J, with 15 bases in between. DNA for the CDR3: TGTGCCAGCAGGGGACCGGGACACCAGAACACTGAAGCTTTCTTT. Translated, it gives CASRGPGHQNTEAFF.

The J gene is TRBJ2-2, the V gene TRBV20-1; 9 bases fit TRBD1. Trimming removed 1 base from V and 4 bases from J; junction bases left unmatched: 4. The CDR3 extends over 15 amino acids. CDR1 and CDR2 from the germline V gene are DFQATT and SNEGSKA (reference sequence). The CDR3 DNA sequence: TGCAGTGCTAGAGGGAACAGGGGGCCCACCGGGGAGCTGTTTTTT. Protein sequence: CSARGNRGPTGELFF.

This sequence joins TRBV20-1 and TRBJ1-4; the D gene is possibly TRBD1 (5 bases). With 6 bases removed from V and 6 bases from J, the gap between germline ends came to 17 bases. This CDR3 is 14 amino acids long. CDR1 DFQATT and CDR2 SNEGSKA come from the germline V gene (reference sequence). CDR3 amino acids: CSANRDGGYEKLFF. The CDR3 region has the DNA TGCAGTGCCAACCGGGACGGTGGCTATGAAAAACTGTTTTTT.

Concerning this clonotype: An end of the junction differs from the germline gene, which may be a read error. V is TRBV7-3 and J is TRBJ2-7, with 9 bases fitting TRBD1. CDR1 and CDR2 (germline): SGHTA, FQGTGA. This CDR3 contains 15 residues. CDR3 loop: CASSHSGQGSWEQYF. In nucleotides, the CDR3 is TGCGCCAGCAGCCATTCGGGACAGGGCTCGTGGGAGCAGTACTTC.

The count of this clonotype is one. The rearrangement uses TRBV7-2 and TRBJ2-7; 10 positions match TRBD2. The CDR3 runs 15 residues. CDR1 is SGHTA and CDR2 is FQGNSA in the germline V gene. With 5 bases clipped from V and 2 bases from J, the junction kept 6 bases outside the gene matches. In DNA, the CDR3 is TGTGCCAGCAGCGCCACTAGCGGGATGACCTACGAGCAGTACTTC. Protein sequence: CASSATSGMTYEQYF.

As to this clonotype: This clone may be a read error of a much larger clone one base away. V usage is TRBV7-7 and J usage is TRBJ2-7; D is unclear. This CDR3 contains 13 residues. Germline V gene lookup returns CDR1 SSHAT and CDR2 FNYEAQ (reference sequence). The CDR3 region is CASSLDLGDEQYF. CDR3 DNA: TGTGCTAGCAGCCTAGATCTGGGCGACGAGCAGTACTTC.

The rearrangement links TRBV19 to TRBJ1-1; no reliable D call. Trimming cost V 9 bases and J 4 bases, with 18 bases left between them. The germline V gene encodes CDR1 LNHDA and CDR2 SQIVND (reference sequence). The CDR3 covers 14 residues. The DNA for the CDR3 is TGTGCCAGCAGCTCGGTTGCAGTGGGCACTGAAGCTTTCTTT. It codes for CASSSVAVGTEAFF.

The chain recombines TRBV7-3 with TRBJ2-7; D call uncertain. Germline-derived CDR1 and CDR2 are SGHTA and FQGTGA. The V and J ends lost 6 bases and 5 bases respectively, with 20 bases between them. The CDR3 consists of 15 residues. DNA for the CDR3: TGTGCCAGCAGTCCCGGTTACCGCCCCGGCGACGAGCAGTACTTC. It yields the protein CASSPGYRPGDEQYF.

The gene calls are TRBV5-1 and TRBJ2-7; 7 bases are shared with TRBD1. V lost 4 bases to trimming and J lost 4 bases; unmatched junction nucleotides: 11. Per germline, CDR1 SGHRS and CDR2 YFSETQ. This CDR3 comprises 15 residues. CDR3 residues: CASSRTAGQVYEQYF. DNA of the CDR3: TGCGCCAGCAGCAGGACAGCTGGACAGGTATACGAGCAGTACTTC.

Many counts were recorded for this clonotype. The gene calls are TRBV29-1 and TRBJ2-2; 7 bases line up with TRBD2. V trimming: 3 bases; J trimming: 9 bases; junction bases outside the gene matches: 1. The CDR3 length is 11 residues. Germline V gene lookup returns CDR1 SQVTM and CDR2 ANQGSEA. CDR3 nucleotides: TGCAGCGTTGAGACTAGCCGGGAGCTGTTTTTT. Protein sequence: CSVETSRELFF.

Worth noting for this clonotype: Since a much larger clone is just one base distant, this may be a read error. CDR3 bases: TGTGCCAGCAGCCAGGGACCGACGGCCTACGGGCAGTACTTC. The encoded protein is CASSQGPTAYGQYF. The V gene is TRBV11-2, the J gene TRBJ2-7; the D call may be TRBD1 or TRBD2 (5 bases each). Per the germline V gene, CDR1 is SGHAT and CDR2 is FQNNGV. This CDR3 is 14 amino acids long. Filled out from reference TRBV11-2 and TRBJ2-7, the complete variable domain reads EAGVAQSPRYKIIEKRQSVAFWCNPISGHATLYWYQQILGQGPKLLIQFQNNGVVDDSQLPKDRFSAERLKGVDSTLKIQPAKLEDSAVYLCASSQGPTAYGQYFGPGTRLTVT.

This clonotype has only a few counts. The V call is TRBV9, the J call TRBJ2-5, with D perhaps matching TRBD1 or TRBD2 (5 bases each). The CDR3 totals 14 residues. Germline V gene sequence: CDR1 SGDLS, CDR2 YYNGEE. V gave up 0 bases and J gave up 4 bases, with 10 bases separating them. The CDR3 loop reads CASSVGGSGETQYF. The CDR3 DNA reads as TGTGCCAGCAGCGTAGGGGGGAGCGGAGAGACCCAGTACTTC.

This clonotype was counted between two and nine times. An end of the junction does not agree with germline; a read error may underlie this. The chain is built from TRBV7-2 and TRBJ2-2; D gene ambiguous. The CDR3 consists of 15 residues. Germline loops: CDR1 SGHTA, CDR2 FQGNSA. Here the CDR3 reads CASSQPLVHTGELFF. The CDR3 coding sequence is TGCGCCAGCAGCCAACCTCTAGTGCACACCGGGGAGCTGTTTTTT.

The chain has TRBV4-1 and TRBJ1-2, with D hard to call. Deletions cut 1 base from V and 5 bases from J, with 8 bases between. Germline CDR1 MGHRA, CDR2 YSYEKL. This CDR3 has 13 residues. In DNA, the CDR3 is TGCGCCAGCAGCCAAGGCAATCTTTATGGCTACACCTTC. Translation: CASSQGNLYGYTF.

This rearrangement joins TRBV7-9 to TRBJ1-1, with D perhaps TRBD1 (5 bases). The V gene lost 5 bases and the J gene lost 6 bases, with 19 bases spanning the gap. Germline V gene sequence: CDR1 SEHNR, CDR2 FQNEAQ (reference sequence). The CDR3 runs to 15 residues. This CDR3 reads CASSRGPEGLAEAFF. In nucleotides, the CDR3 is TGTGCCAGCAGCCGGGGACCCGAAGGTTTGGCTGAAGCTTTCTTT.

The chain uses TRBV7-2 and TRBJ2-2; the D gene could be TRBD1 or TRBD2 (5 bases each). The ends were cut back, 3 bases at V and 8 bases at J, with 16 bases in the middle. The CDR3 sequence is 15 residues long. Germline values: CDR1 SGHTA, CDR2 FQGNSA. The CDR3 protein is CASSLSPGALGELFF. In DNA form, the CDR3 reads TGTGCCAGCAGCTTGTCGCCCGGGGCGCTGGGGGAGCTGTTTTTT. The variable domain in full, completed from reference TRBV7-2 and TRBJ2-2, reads GAGVSQSPSNKVTEKGKDVELRCDPISGHTALYWYRQSLGQGLEFLIYFQGNSAPDKSGLPSDRFSAERTGGSVSTLTIQRTQQEDSAVYLCASSLSPGALGELFFGEGSRLTVL.

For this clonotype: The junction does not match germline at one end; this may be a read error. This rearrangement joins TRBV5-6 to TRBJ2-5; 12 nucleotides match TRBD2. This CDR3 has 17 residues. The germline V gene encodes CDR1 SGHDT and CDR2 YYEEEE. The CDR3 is CANSQRLAGVVEETQYF. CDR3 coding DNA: TGTGCCAACAGCCAGCGACTAGCGGGAGTTGTAGAGGAGACCCAGTACTTC.

Here the CDR3 DNA reads TGTGCCAGCAGCCAATCGAACTACGAGCAGTACTTC. As protein: CASSQSNYEQYF. The chain combines TRBV9 with TRBJ2-7; D is undetermined. V dropped 4 bases and J dropped 3 bases, with 8 bases sitting between them. Germline loops: CDR1 SGDLS, CDR2 YYNGEE. CDR3 length: 12 residues.

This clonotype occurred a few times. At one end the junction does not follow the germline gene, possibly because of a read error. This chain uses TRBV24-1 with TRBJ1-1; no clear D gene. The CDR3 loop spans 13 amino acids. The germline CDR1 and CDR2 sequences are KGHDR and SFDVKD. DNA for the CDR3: TGCGCCAGCAGCCAAGAGGGCGCCCTTGAAGCTTTCTTT. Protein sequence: CASSQEGALEAFF.

The CDR3 reads CASSLEAELFF. The DNA for the CDR3 is TGTGCCAGCAGCTTGGAGGCGGAGCTGTTTTTT. The chain is built from TRBV7-2 and TRBJ2-2, with D perhaps matching TRBD2 (5 bases). The CDR3 runs to 11 residues. Trimming removed 3 bases at V and 10 bases at J, with 6 bases between. Germline values: CDR1 SGHTA, CDR2 FQGNSA.

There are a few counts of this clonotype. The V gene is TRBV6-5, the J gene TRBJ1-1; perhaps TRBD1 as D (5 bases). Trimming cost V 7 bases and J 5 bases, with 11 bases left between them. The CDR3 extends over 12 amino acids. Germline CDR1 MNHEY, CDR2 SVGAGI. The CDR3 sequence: CASTYGGTEAFF. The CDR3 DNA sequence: TGTGCCAGCACCTATGGGGGGACTGAAGCTTTCTTT.

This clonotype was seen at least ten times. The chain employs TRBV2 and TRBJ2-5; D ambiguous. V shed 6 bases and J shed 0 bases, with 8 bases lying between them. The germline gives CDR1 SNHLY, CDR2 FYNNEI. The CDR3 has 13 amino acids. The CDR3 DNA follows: TGTGCCAGCAGCTACACAAACCAAGAGACCCAGTACTTC. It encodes CASSYTNQETQYF.

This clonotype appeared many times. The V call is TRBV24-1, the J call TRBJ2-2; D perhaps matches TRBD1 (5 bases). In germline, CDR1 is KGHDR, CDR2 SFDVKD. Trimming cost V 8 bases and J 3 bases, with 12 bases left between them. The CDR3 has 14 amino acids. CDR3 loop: CATMDTPDTGELFF. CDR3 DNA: TGTGCCACCATGGACACCCCGGACACCGGGGAGCTGTTTTTT.

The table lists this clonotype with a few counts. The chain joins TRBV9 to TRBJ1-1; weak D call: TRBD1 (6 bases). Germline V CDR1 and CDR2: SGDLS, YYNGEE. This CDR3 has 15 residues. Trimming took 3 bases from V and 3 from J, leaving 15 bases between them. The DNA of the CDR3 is TGTGCCAGCAGCGCCACGGCTCAGGGGTACACTGAAGCTTTCTTT. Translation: CASSATAQGYTEAFF.